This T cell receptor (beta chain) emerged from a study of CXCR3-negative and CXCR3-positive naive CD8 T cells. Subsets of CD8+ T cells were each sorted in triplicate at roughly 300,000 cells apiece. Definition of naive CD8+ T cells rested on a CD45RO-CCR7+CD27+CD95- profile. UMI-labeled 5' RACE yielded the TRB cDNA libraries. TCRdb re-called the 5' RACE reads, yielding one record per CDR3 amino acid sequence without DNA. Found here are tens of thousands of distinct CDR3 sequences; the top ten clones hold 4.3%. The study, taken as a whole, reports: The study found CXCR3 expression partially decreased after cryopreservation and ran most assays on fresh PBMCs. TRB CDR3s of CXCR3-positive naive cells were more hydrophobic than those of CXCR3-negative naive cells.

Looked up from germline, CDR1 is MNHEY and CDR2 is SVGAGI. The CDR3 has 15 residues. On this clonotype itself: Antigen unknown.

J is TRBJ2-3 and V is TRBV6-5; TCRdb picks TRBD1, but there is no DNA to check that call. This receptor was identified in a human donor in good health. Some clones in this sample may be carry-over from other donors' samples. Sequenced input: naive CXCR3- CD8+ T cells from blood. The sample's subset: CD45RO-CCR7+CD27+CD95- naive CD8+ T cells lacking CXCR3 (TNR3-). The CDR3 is CASSYTGTYHTTQYF.